A single sample is the source of the 25 T cell receptor beta chains below, sequenced in a study of T cell clones after liver transplantation. Generated by immunoSEQ multiplex PCR, the TCRdb table keeps only in-frame clones and is missing some. Here the sample spans roughly 120,000 clones, around nine tenths being singletons. Sequenced here: CD4+ T cells from blood, sampled 12 months after liver transplant. All receptors derive from a human patient who received a liver transplant. Among the T cells, some may be from the graft donor.

This rearrangement joins TRBV5-4 to TRBJ2-7; D unclear. CDR3 size: 12 residues. Looked up from germline, CDR1 is SGHNT and CDR2 is YYREEE (reference sequence). V was clipped by 3 bases and J by 0 bases, with 4 bases between them. As DNA, the CDR3 is TGTGCCAGCAGCTCGAGCTCCTACGAGCAGTACTTC. This translates into CASSSSSYEQYF.

This chain links TRBV5-6 with TRBJ2-5; D may be TRBD1 or TRBD2 (5 bases each). The CDR3 contains 18 residues. The germline V gene has CDR1 SGHDT and CDR2 YYEEEE. V shed 0 bases and J shed 5 bases, with 23 bases lying between them. CDR3 DNA: TGTGCCAGCAGCTTGGTTCAGGGACCCCGAGGACATCGTGAGACCCAGTACTTC. Protein: CASSLVQGPRGHRETQYF.

The rearrangement joins TRBV4-3 to TRBJ2-1, with D tentatively TRBD1 or TRBD2 (5 bases each). Trimming cost V 1 base and J 2 bases, with 15 bases left between them. The germline V gene encodes CDR1 LGHNA and CDR2 YSLEER. The CDR3 runs 17 residues. The CDR3 DNA follows: TGCGCCAGCAGCCAAGGCCTGGTGGGGGTACCCTACAATGAGCAGTTCTTC. Protein: CASSQGLVGVPYNEQFF.

The chain couples TRBV9 to TRBJ2-5, with a tentative D call TRBD2 (6 bases). The CDR3 consists of 14 residues. CDR1 is SGDLS, CDR2 YYNGEE, per germline. V lost 0 bases and J 5 bases, leaving 11 bases between the germline ends. This chain's CDR3 is CASSVANGGETQYF. CDR3 sequence (DNA): TGTGCCAGCAGCGTAGCTAATGGAGGGGAGACCCAGTACTTC. Complete variable domain (other parts from reference TRBV9 and TRBJ2-5): DSGVTQTPKHLITATGQRVTLRCSPRSGDLSVYWYQQSLDQGLQFLIQYYNGEERAKGNILERFSAQQFPDLHSELNLSSLELGDSALYFCASSVANGGETQYFGPGTRLLVL.

This clone was counted a few times. V usage is TRBV6-1 and J usage is TRBJ2-7; 7 bases align to TRBD1. Germline CDR1 MNHNS, CDR2 SASEGT. The CDR3 length is 13 residues. V was clipped by 4 bases and J by 0 bases; unmatched bases: 0. The CDR3 loop is CASSGQGSYEQYF. The CDR3 DNA follows: TGTGCCAGCAGTGGACAGGGCTCCTACGAGCAGTACTTC.

As concerns this clone: Germline and junction disagree at one end, which may indicate a read error. This chain joins TRBV27 and TRBJ2-1; 9 nucleotides match TRBD1. This CDR3 spans 12 amino acids. Per germline, CDR1 MNHEY and CDR2 SMNVEV (reference sequence). In DNA form, the CDR3 reads TGTGCCAGCAGTTTATCCGGGACAGGGCAGATCTTC. Protein: CASSLSGTGQIF.

This chain links TRBV5-1 with TRBJ2-2; D assignment may be TRBD1 or TRBD2 (5 bases each). The ends were cut back, 0 bases at V and 4 bases at J, with 13 bases in the middle. The CDR3 is made up of 16 amino acids. The germline gives CDR1 SGHRS, CDR2 YFSETQ. CDR3 nucleotide sequence: TGCGCCAGCAGCTTGGCCGTCTTAGGGACCACCGGGGAGCTGTTTTTT. This gives the protein CASSLAVLGTTGELFF.

The chain employs TRBV21-1 and TRBJ2-7; the table's TRBD1 call for D was not verified on the DNA. TRBV21-1 counts as a pseudogene. The CDR3 contains 13 residues. In nucleotides, the CDR3 is TGTGCCAGCAGCAGACGCAGACAGTACGAGCAGTACTTC. As protein: CASSRRRQYEQYF.

The chain joins TRBV9 to TRBJ2-7, with D possibly being TRBD1 (6 bases). Trimming left V 0 bases short and J 6 bases short, with 10 bases between. CDR3 length: 13 amino acids. Germline assignment: CDR1 SGDLS and CDR2 YYNGEE. CDR3 sequence (DNA): TGTGCCAGCAGCGTAGACAGGGTTGGCGAGCAGTACTTC. It translates to CASSVDRVGEQYF.

The gene calls are TRBV28 and TRBJ2-3; no reliable D call. Germline V gene sequence: CDR1 MDHEN, CDR2 SYDVKM. V was pared by 6 bases and J by 0 bases, with 4 bases between. This CDR3 has 12 residues. CDR3 sequence (DNA): TGTGCCAGCAGGACCAGCACAGATACGCAGTATTTT. Its protein product is CASRTSTDTQYF.

The rearrangement joins TRBV28 to TRBJ2-5; D may be TRBD1 (5 bases). With 7 bases removed from V and 2 bases from J, the gap between germline ends came to 11 bases. Germline V gene data show CDR1 as MDHEN and CDR2 as SYDVKM. The CDR3 is 13 residues long. CDR3 DNA: TGTGCCAGCACTTGGGGCGAGCAAGAGACCCAGTACTTC. It translates to CASTWGEQETQYF.

The chain uses TRBV11-2 and TRBJ2-5, with 8 bases lining up with TRBD2. J was trimmed by 4 bases and V by 1 base; bases with no gene match: 5. Germline CDR1 is SGHAT and CDR2 is FQNNGV. The CDR3 covers 15 residues. The CDR3, as DNA: TGTGCCAGCAGCTTAGGAGCGGGAGAGGGAGAGACCCAGTACTTC. Protein: CASSLGAGEGETQYF.

The rearrangement joins TRBV28 to TRBJ1-2; tentatively, D is TRBD1 (6 bases). CDR3 length: 14 residues. Germline-derived CDR1 and CDR2 are MDHEN and SYDVKM. With 1 base removed from V and 6 bases from J, the gap between germline ends came to 12 bases. The CDR3 protein is CASSLSGQPHGYTF. The CDR3 DNA reads TGTGCCAGCAGTTTATCAGGACAGCCCCATGGCTACACCTTC.

The chain uses TRBV19 and TRBJ2-7; possibly TRBD2 for D (5 bases). Between the trimmed V and J ends, which lost 2 bases and 7 bases, there was a span of 9 bases. CDR1 and CDR2 (germline): LNHDA, SQIVND (reference sequence). The CDR3 has 12 amino acids. CDR3 nucleotide sequence: TGTGCCAGTAGTATATCATCGGGGGAGCAGTACTTC. Amino acid sequence: CASSISSGEQYF.

V gene TRBV9 combines with J gene TRBJ2-1; 7 nucleotides agree with TRBD2. The V gene end was trimmed by 0 bases and the J gene end by 3 bases; junction bases not matched to a gene: 6. The CDR3 extends over 16 amino acids. CDR1 is SGDLS, CDR2 YYNGEE, per germline. CDR3 loop: CASSVGASGIYNEQFF. CDR3 DNA sequence: TGTGCCAGCAGCGTAGGTGCTAGCGGAATCTACAATGAGCAGTTCTTC.

This chain joins TRBV6-5 and TRBJ2-2; TRBD1 matches 8 bases. The length of the CDR3 is 15 residues. Germline V gene sequence: CDR1 MNHEY, CDR2 SVGAGI. V shed 8 bases and J 1 base; nucleotides not matched to a gene: 6. This CDR3 is CASGSGTGNTGELFF. The CDR3 DNA sequence: TGTGCCAGCGGATCCGGGACAGGGAACACCGGGGAGCTGTTTTTT.

The chain carries TRBV10-2 and TRBJ2-7, with D tentatively TRBD1 or TRBD2 (5 bases each). The length of the CDR3 is 12 residues. Germline CDR1 WSHSY, CDR2 SAAADI. The V end lost 10 bases, the J end lost 6 bases, and 16 bases lay between the germline ends. CDR3 nucleotides: TGCGCCACTAAGGGAGCAGGGACCGAGCAGTACTTC. This sequence encodes CATKGAGTEQYF.

The chain employs TRBV19 and TRBJ2-1; the D gene is possibly TRBD2 (6 bases). CDR1 is LNHDA and CDR2 is SQIVND in the germline V gene (reference sequence). This CDR3 comprises 17 residues. Trimming took off 0 bases at V and 8 bases at J, with 20 bases between the two ends. The CDR3 DNA is TGTGCCAGTAGTATAGATCGGGGGAAACCTAGGGGAGATGAGCAGTTCTTC. It encodes CASSIDRGKPRGDEQFF.

The genes are TRBV4-2 and TRBJ2-1, with TRBD2 matching over 13 bases. Trimming removed 3 bases from V and 6 bases from J; junction bases left unmatched: 5. Germline V gives CDR1 LGHNA, CDR2 YNFKEQ. The CDR3 is 16 residues long. The CDR3 coding sequence is TGTGCCAGCAGCCAGGAAGGGACTAGCGGGATCAATGAGCAGTTCTTC. Residues: CASSQEGTSGINEQFF.

This clone occurred once. J is TRBJ2-7 and V is TRBV6-5, with 7 bases aligning to TRBD1. This CDR3 spans 14 amino acids. V was clipped by 5 bases and J by 6 bases; unmatched bases: 10. Germline lookup yields CDR1 MNHEY and CDR2 SVGAGI. In DNA form, the CDR3 reads TGTGCCAGCAGTCCTGGACAGGTGCAATCCGAGCAGTACTTC. This codes for CASSPGQVQSEQYF.

The V call is TRBV7-2, the J call TRBJ2-2, with TRBD2 identical over 10 bases. Germline V lookup: CDR1 SGHTA, CDR2 FQGNSA. V shed 5 bases, J shed 3 bases, and the junction held 12 bases outside the gene matches. This CDR3 spans 18 amino acids. DNA for the CDR3: TGTGCCAGCAGCGAACGACTAGCGGGCTACGGGGACACCGGGGAGCTGTTTTTT. Translating it yields CASSERLAGYGDTGELFF.

J is TRBJ1-5 and V is TRBV7-2; D is unresolved. V lost 4 bases to trimming and J lost 1 base, with 8 bases between them. From germline, CDR1 is SGHTA and CDR2 FQGNSA. The CDR3 covers 14 residues. The CDR3 reads CASSSRRSNQPQHF. The CDR3 DNA is TGTGCCAGCAGCTCCCGACGCAGCAATCAGCCCCAGCATTTT.

The chain recombines TRBV11-3 with TRBJ1-2; TRBD1 agrees at 8 bases. Trimming took 5 bases from V and 4 from J; bases not matched to a gene: 12. Germline-derived CDR1 and CDR2 are SGHNT and YENEEA. The CDR3 is made up of 16 amino acids. CDR3 amino acids: CASSLLTGTGPYGYTF. In DNA form, the CDR3 reads TGTGCCAGCAGCCTATTGACCGGGACAGGCCCCTATGGCTACACCTTC. The full variable domain, rest sourced from reference TRBV11-3 and TRBJ1-2, is EAGVVQSPRYKIIEKKQPVAFWCNPISGHNTLYWYLQNLGQGPELLIRYENEEAVDDSQLPKDRFSAERLKGVDSTLKIQPAELGDSAVYLCASSLLTGTGPYGYTFGSGTRLTVV.

This chain links TRBV19 with TRBJ2-5; D is unclear. Germline V gene lookup returns CDR1 LNHDA and CDR2 SQIVND (reference sequence). The V gene lost 6 bases and the J gene lost 2 bases, with 13 bases spanning the gap. CDR3 length equals 14 residues. The CDR3 DNA reads as TGTGCCAGTAGCGCAAGGTTTCCTCAAGAGACCCAGTACTTC. Protein sequence: CASSARFPQETQYF.

A note on this clone: Other nucleotide sequences in the sample specify the same CDR3. The chain is built from TRBV5-1 and TRBJ2-5; D gene ambiguous. V was trimmed by 0 bases and J by 1 base, leaving 7 bases between them. The CDR3 loop spans 14 amino acids. Germline V gene sequence: CDR1 SGHRS, CDR2 YFSETQ. Written as DNA, the CDR3 is TGCGCCAGCAGCTTGGTTGGCAGCCAAGAGACCCAGTACTTC. This gives the protein CASSLVGSQETQYF.